Listed below are T cell receptor beta chains from one sample, sequenced in a study of siplizumab effects on memory and regulatory T cells. Sequenced by immunoSEQ multiplex PCR; TCRdb stores in-frame clones only, minus some. Of 9,500 to 15,000 clones in the sample, 45% to 50% were seen once. No antigen has been assigned to these receptors. Sequenced input: CFSE-low (dividing) CD8+ T cells sorted from an allogeneic mixed lymphocyte reaction. The receptors were gathered from a human donor in good health; the cells came from an allogeneic mixed lymphocyte reaction. Some clones in this sample may be carry-over from other donors' samples. Each CDR3 is given with its conserved first and last residue. The order of the fields is D gene, clone size, V gene, J gene, CDR3 DNA, CDR3 protein. The D gene is left open where the match is weak. Clone size appears in some rows only: once, few, many, or a class for an expanded clone.

D gene: TRBD1; clone size: medium-sized; V gene: TRBV25-1; J gene: TRBJ2-7; CDR3 DNA: TGTGCCAGCAGTCAAGGGACAGGGCCTTACGAGCAGTACTTC; CDR3 protein: CASSQGTGPYEQYF
D gene: .; clone size: .; V gene: TRBV7-9; J gene: TRBJ2-2; CDR3 DNA: TGTGCCAGCAGCTTAGTGTCTTACTACACCGGGGAGCTGTTTTTT; CDR3 protein: CASSLVSYYTGELFF
D gene: .; clone size: medium-sized; V gene: TRBV29-1; J gene: TRBJ2-1; CDR3 DNA: TGCAGCGTTGAAGAGGTTCTGGGGGAGCAGTTCTTC; CDR3 protein: CSVEEVLGEQFF
D gene: .; clone size: .; V gene: TRBV7-9; J gene: TRBJ2-7; CDR3 DNA: TGTGCCAGCAGGCCCCTTCCCTTCGAGCAGTACTTC; CDR3 protein: CASRPLPFEQYF
D gene: TRBD1; clone size: .; V gene: TRBV27; J gene: TRBJ1-4; CDR3 DNA: TGTGCCAGCAGCCCAAGGGACAGCTATAATGAAAAACTGTTTTTT; CDR3 protein: CASSPRDSYNEKLFF
D gene: .; clone size: .; V gene: TRBV5-6; J gene: TRBJ2-7; CDR3 DNA: TGTGCCAGCAGCTTGGAGGAGAGATACCCAGACTACGAGCAGTACTTC; CDR3 protein: CASSLEERYPDYEQYF
D gene: .; clone size: .; V gene: TRBV7-9; J gene: TRBJ2-1; CDR3 DNA: TGTGCCAGCAGCTTCGGGGGTTACAATGAGCAGTTCTTC; CDR3 protein: CASSFGGYNEQFF
D gene: TRBD2; clone size: few; V gene: TRBV4-1; J gene: TRBJ2-7; CDR3 DNA: TGCGCCAGCAGCCACAATAGCGGGGGGACCTACGAGCAGTACTTC; CDR3 protein: CASSHNSGGTYEQYF
D gene: .; clone size: few; V gene: TRBV10-3; J gene: TRBJ2-2; CDR3 DNA: TGTGCCATCAGTAGGGGGGACGGGGAGCTGTTTTTT; CDR3 protein: CAISRGDGELFF
D gene: .; clone size: .; V gene: TRBV13; J gene: TRBJ2-7; CDR3 DNA: TGTGCCAGCAGCATCACAGACTACGAGCAGTACTTC; CDR3 protein: CASSITDYEQYF
D gene: .; clone size: .; V gene: TRBV6-6; J gene: TRBJ2-1; CDR3 DNA: TGTGCCAGCAGTGTGTCCGGGTCCTACAATGAGCAGTTCTTC; CDR3 protein: CASSVSGSYNEQFF
D gene: .; clone size: .; V gene: TRBV21-1; J gene: TRBJ2-5; CDR3 DNA: TGTGCCAGCACCGTAGGGTCTGGACAGGGTATCGAGACCCAGTACTTC; CDR3 protein: CASTVGSGQGIETQYF
D gene: .; clone size: few; V gene: TRBV6-5; J gene: TRBJ2-7; CDR3 DNA: TGTGCCAGCAGTTACTCGGCGAACCCCTACGAGCAGTACTTC; CDR3 protein: CASSYSANPYEQYF
D gene: TRBD2; clone size: few; V gene: TRBV9; J gene: TRBJ2-3; CDR3 DNA: TGTGCCAGCAGCGGGCTAGCGGGGGTCTCCTCTTGGACAGATACGCAGTATTTT; CDR3 protein: CASSGLAGVSSWTDTQYF
D gene: TRBD1; clone size: .; V gene: TRBV27; J gene: TRBJ1-2; CDR3 DNA: TGTGCCAGCAGTTTGTGGACAGGCTATGGCTACACCTTC; CDR3 protein: CASSLWTGYGYTF
D gene: .; clone size: medium-sized; V gene: TRBV29-1; J gene: TRBJ1-2; CDR3 DNA: TGCAGCGTTGAAGACAAGGGGGGCCTTTATGGCTACACCTTC; CDR3 protein: CSVEDKGGLYGYTF
D gene: .; clone size: .; V gene: TRBV6-6; J gene: TRBJ2-1; CDR3 DNA: TGTGCCAGCTTCCGCCAACGAAGCTCCTACAATGAGCAGTTCTTC; CDR3 protein: CASFRQRSSYNEQFF
D gene: TRBD1; clone size: .; V gene: TRBV5-4; J gene: TRBJ1-1; CDR3 DNA: TGTGCCAGCAGCTGGGGGCCGGGACAGGGGCCTCAGGCTTTCTTT; CDR3 protein: CASSWGPGQGPQAFF
D gene: .; clone size: once; V gene: TRBV7-9; J gene: TRBJ1-1; CDR3 DNA: TGTGCCAGCAGCTTGGGAGGGGTGAGGACTGAAGCTTTCTTT; CDR3 protein: CASSLGGVRTEAFF
D gene: TRBD1; clone size: many; V gene: TRBV4-1; J gene: TRBJ1-2; CDR3 DNA: TGCGCCAGCAGCCAATTGGACAGGGGGCCCTATGGCTACACCTTC; CDR3 protein: CASSQLDRGPYGYTF
D gene: .; clone size: .; V gene: TRBV4-1; J gene: TRBJ1-5; CDR3 DNA: TGCGCCAGCAGCCAAGATCAGAGGGGATTGCAGCCCCAGCATTTT; CDR3 protein: CASSQDQRGLQPQHF
D gene: .; clone size: .; V gene: TRBV27; J gene: TRBJ2-1; CDR3 DNA: TGTGCCAGCAGTTTCATTGAGGGCAATGAGCAGTTCTTC; CDR3 protein: CASSFIEGNEQFF
D gene: .; clone size: .; V gene: TRBV15; J gene: TRBJ2-2; CDR3 DNA: TGTGCCACCAGAGAACAGGGTAACACCGGGGAGCTGTTTTTT; CDR3 protein: CATREQGNTGELFF
D gene: TRBD1; clone size: many; V gene: TRBV10-2; J gene: TRBJ2-7; CDR3 DNA: TGCGCCAGCAGCTATGGACAGGGGTACGAGCAGTACTTC; CDR3 protein: CASSYGQGYEQYF
D gene: .; clone size: few; V gene: TRBV6-6; J gene: TRBJ2-1; CDR3 DNA: TGTGCCAGCACGCGGAGCTGGATCGATGAGCAGTTCTTC; CDR3 protein: CASTRSWIDEQFF
D gene: .; clone size: once; V gene: TRBV6-5; J gene: TRBJ2-7; CDR3 DNA: TGTGCCAGCAGAAGCGCAGGGATCTACGAGCAGTACTTC; CDR3 protein: CASRSAGIYEQYF
D gene: TRBD1; clone size: .; V gene: TRBV7-9; J gene: TRBJ2-7; CDR3 DNA: TGTGCCAGCAGCTTAGCGGCTGGGACAGGTTTTTACGAGCAGTACTTC; CDR3 protein: CASSLAAGTGFYEQYF
D gene: TRBD1; clone size: few; V gene: TRBV7-9; J gene: TRBJ1-1; CDR3 DNA: TGTGCCAGCACGGACAGGGGCGGGAACACTGAAGCTTTCTTT; CDR3 protein: CASTDRGGNTEAFF
D gene: .; clone size: few; V gene: TRBV7-2; J gene: TRBJ2-1; CDR3 DNA: TGTGCCAGTTCTCCGGGGCCTGGATTGAATGAGCAGTTCTTC; CDR3 protein: CASSPGPGLNEQFF